This entry lists 7 T cell receptor beta chains sequenced from one sample in a study of cytomegalovirus exposure and HLA in healthy donors. This PCR relied on a set of 60 Vbeta primers and 13 Jbeta primers. Measured with immunoSEQ multiplex PCR; TCRdb has only the in-frame clones, and not every one. The sample lists over 35,000 clones; almost 70% were seen once. What was sequenced was PBMCs. The source is a man between 40 and 49 years old in good health and CMV-seronegative.

As to this clone: The junction departs from the called germline gene at one end, perhaps through a read error. The chain uses TRBV2 and TRBJ1-6, with D tentatively TRBD1 (6 bases). The germline gives CDR1 SNHLY, CDR2 FYNNEI. The length of the CDR3 is 11 residues. The CDR3, as DNA: TGTGCCAGCAGCCTGAGGCAGGGGATAAACTTT. Its protein product is CASSLRQGINF.

The genes are TRBV7-2 and TRBJ1-5; tentative D call: TRBD1 (5 bases). There are 14 residues in the CDR3. Deletions cut 4 bases from V and 3 bases from J, with 10 bases between. Germline V gene data show CDR1 as SGHTA and CDR2 as FQGNSA. CDR3 bases: TGTGCCAGCAGCTCCCGACAGTTCAATCAGCCCCAGCATTTT. Translated: CASSSRQFNQPQHF.

The table lists this clone with a count of one. J is TRBJ1-6 and V is TRBV7-9, with D perhaps matching TRBD1 (6 bases). V was shortened by 3 bases and J by 10 bases, with 13 bases between the two germline ends. The CDR3 totals 14 residues. Germline V gives CDR1 SEHNR, CDR2 FQNEAQ (reference sequence). Here the CDR3 reads CASSLDSLLSPLHF. CDR3 coding DNA: TGTGCCAGCAGCTTGGACAGTTTATTATCACCCCTCCACTTT.

The chain recombines TRBV11-1 with TRBJ2-5; perhaps TRBD1 as D (6 bases). CDR3 length: 15 amino acids. Germline assignment: CDR1 SGHAT and CDR2 FQDESV (reference sequence). V was shortened by 4 bases and J by 5 bases, with 17 bases between the two germline ends. The CDR3 DNA reads TGTGCCAGCAGCTCACCACAGGGCCATGGGGAGACCCAGTACTTC. Amino acids: CASSSPQGHGETQYF. Drawing the rest from reference TRBV11-1 and TRBJ2-5, the complete variable domain is EAEVAQSPRYKITEKSQAVAFWCDPISGHATLYWYRQILGQGPELLVQFQDESVVDDSQLPKDRFSAERLKGVDSTLKIQPAELGDSAMYLCASSSPQGHGETQYFGPGTRLLVL.

The chain is built from TRBV7-2 and TRBJ2-7; 11 bases fit TRBD1. In germline, CDR1 is SGHTA, CDR2 FQGNSA. The CDR3 consists of 14 residues. The trim removed 3 bases at V and 7 bases at J, leaving 5 bases unmatched. The CDR3 here is CASSFGTGGREQYF. As DNA, the CDR3 is TGTGCCAGCAGCTTCGGGACAGGGGGGAGGGAGCAGTACTTC.

This chain connects TRBV5-1 to TRBJ2-2; 7 nucleotides line up with TRBD2. Germline loops: CDR1 SGHRS, CDR2 YFSETQ. The CDR3 contains 15 residues. V was pared by 0 bases and J by 4 bases, with 3 bases of the junction left unmatched. The CDR3 DNA follows: TGCGCCAGCAGCTTGGGGCGCGGGGGCACCGGGGAGCTGTTTTTT. Its protein is CASSLGRGGTGELFF.

The rearrangement uses TRBV6-5 and TRBJ1-2, with 7 bases fitting TRBD1. CDR3 length equals 14 residues. The germline V gene has CDR1 MNHEY and CDR2 SVGAGI. V lost 2 bases and J lost 5; bases outside the gene matches: 5. CDR3 bases: TGTGCCAGCAGTTACCAGGCAGGGGGGTATGGCTACACCTTC. It is translated as CASSYQAGGYGYTF.